Given below is one T cell receptor (beta chain) in context. Its specificity is unknown. These data are taken from a study of T cell clonotyping in hematopoietic cell transplantation. Across the whole study: Cytoreduction preceded collection of pretransplant recipient samples.

Regarding time point: recipient sample about 28 days before transplant, after cytoreduction. Recipients were bled about 28 days pretransplant and at posttransplant days 30, 100, 180. Only in-frame clones appear in the TCRdb table, and some are missing; sequencing was by immunoSEQ multiplex PCR. The sample comprises 20,000 or so clones, under 90% of which are singletons, and 3.7% rests with the top ten. Trimming stripped 1 base from V and 7 bases from J, with 11 bases between. Germline V gene data show CDR1 as SGHDN and CDR2 as FVKESK. The CDR3 is 13 amino acids. Findings and limits, study-wide: Pathologically expanded recipient clonotypes increased progressively from day 30 to day 180 as diversity fell. Few recipient clonotypes overlapped donors; over 95% were de novo at given depth.

The specimen comprised peripheral blood mononuclear cells, sampled before stem cell transplant. The TCR comes from a man aged 18-30 years with biphenotypic leukemia. Some clones in this sample may be carry-over from other donors' samples. The J gene is TRBJ2-7, the V gene TRBV14; TRBD1 or TRBD2 may be the D gene (6 bases each). CDR3: CASSQGGAGEQYF. CDR3 sequence (DNA): TGTGCCAGCAGCCAAGGGGGGGCCGGGGAGCAGTACTTC.